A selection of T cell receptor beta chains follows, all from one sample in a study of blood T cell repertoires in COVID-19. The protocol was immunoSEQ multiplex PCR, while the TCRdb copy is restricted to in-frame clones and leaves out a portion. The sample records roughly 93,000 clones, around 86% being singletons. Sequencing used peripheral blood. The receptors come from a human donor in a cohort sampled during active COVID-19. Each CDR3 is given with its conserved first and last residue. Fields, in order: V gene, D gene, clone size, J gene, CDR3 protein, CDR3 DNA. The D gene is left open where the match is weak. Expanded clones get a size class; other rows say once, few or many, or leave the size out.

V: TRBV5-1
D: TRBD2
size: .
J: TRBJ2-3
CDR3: CASSLGSSGSGTDTQYF
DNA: TGCGCCAGCAGCTTGGGATCTAGCGGGAGCGGCACAGATACGCAGTATTTT

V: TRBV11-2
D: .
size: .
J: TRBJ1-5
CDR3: CASSTGNQPQHF
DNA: TGTGCCAGCAGCACGGGCAATCAGCCCCAGCATTTT

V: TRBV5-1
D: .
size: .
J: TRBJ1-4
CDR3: CASSSDRYEKLFF
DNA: TGCGCCAGCAGCTCGGACAGATATGAAAAACTGTTTTTT

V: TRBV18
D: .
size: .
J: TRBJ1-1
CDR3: CASSPSQRTEAFF
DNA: TGTGCCAGCTCACCAAGCCAGAGGACTGAAGCTTTCTTT

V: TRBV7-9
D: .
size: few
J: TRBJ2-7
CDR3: CASSLAVANEQYF
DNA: TGTGCCAGCAGCTTAGCAGTAGCGAACGAGCAGTACTTC

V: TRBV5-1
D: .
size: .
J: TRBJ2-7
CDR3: CASSLRNMGLMGSEQYF
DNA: TGCGCCAGCAGCTTGCGTAATATGGGACTCATGGGTTCCGAGCAGTACTTC

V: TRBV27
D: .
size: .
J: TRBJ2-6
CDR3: CASRRPGSSGANVLTF
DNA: TGTGCCAGCAGGCGCCCAGGTAGCTCTGGGGCCAACGTCCTGACTTTC

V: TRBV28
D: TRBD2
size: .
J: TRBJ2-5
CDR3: CASSLGLAGAETQYF
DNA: TGTGCCAGCAGTTTAGGCCTAGCGGGAGCAGAGACCCAGTACTTC

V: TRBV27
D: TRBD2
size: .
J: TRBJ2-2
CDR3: CASSLSRGRGTGELFF
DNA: TGTGCCAGCAGTTTATCGCGCGGGAGAGGCACCGGGGAGCTGTTTTTT

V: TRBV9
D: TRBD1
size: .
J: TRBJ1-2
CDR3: CASSADRENYGYTF
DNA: TGTGCCAGCAGCGCGGACAGGGAGAACTATGGCTACACCTTC

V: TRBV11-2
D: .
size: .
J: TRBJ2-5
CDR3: CASSSGTVAGETQYF
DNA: TGTGCCAGCAGCTCTGGAACCGTCGCGGGAGAGACCCAGTACTTC

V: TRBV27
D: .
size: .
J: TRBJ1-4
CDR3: CASSPPGYSATNEKLFF
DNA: TGTGCCAGCAGTCCTCCAGGGTATTCGGCAACTAATGAAAAACTGTTTTTT

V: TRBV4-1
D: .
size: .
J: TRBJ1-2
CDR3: CASSPGARYGYTF
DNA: TGCGCCAGCAGTCCTGGGGCACGCTATGGCTACACCTTC

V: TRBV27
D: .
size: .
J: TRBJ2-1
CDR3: CASSLSARHEQFF
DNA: TGTGCCAGCAGTTTGAGCGCGCGGCATGAGCAGTTCTTC

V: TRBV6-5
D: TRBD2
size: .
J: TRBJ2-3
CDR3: CASLSGRDTDTQYF
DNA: TGTGCCAGTCTTAGCGGGAGAGACACAGATACGCAGTATTTT

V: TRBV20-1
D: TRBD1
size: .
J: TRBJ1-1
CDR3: CSASLDRADTEAFF
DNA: TGCAGTGCTAGTTTGGACAGGGCTGACACTGAAGCTTTCTTT

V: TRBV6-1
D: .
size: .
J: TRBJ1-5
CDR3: CASSEARRMGNQPQHF
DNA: TGTGCCAGCAGTGAAGCGCGGCGGATGGGCAATCAGCCCCAGCATTTT

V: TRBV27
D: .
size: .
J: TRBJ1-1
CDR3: CASHGVAEAFF
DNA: TGTGCCAGCCACGGGGTCGCTGAAGCTTTCTTT

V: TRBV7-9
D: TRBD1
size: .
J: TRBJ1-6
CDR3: CASSFVGTVFSNSPLHF
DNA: TGTGCCAGCAGCTTCGTAGGGACAGTTTTTTCTAATTCACCCCTCCACTTT

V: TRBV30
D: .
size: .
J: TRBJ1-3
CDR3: CAWRTGGGLGGGNTIYF
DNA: TGTGCCTGGAGGACGGGTGGGGGCCTCGGTGGAGGAAACACCATATATTTT

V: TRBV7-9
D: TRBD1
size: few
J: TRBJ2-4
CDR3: CASSSDRERNIQYF
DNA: TGTGCCAGCAGCTCCGACAGGGAAAGGAACATTCAGTACTTC

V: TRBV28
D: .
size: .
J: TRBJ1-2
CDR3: CASSWEDYGYTF
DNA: TGTGCCAGCAGTTGGGAGGACTATGGCTACACCTTC

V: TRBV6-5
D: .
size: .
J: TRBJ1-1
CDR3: CASSWQGAFF
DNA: TGTGCCAGTAGCTGGCAGGGAGCTTTCTTT

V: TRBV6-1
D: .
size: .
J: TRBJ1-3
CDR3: CASSDNRDGNTIYF
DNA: TGTGCCAGCAGTGATAACAGGGATGGAAACACCATATATTTT

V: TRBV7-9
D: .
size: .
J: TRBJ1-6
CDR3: CASSLAAGSPGALHF
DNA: TGTGCCAGCAGCTTAGCGGCGGGATCCCCTGGAGCCCTCCACTTT

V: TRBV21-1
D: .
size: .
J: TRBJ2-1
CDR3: CASSKAGGQGGINEQFF
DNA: TGTGCCAGCAGCAAAGCGGGGGGACAGGGGGGCATCAATGAGCAGTTCTTC

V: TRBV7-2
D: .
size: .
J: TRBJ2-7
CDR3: CASSLGRAPFYEQYF
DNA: TGTGCCAGCAGCTTAGGGAGGGCCCCCTTCTACGAGCAGTACTTC

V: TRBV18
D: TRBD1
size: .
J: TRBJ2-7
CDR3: CASSGDRVKYEQYF
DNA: TGTGCCAGCTCGGGGGACAGGGTGAAGTACGAGCAGTACTTC

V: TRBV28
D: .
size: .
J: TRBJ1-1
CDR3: CASIVQGAAFF
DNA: TGTGCCAGCATCGTACAGGGTGCGGCTTTCTTT

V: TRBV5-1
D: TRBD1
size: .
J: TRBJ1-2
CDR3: CASSLGQDYGYTF
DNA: TGCGCCAGCAGCCTCGGACAGGACTATGGCTACACCTTC

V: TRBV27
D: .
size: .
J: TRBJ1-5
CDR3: CASSSTMRNQPQHF
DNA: TGTGCCAGCAGTTCGACTATGCGGAATCAGCCCCAGCATTTT

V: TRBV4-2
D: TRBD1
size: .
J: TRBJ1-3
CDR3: CASSQDTTGSFLLSGNTIYF
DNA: TGTGCCAGCAGCCAAGATACGACAGGGAGTTTCCTTCTATCTGGAAACACCATATATTTT

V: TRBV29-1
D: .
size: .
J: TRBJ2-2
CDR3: CSVEAQSSNTGELFF
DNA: TGCAGCGTCGAGGCGCAGTCCTCGAACACCGGGGAGCTGTTTTTT

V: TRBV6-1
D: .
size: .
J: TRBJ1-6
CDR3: CASSEAPVQGSSYNSPLHF
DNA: TGTGCCAGCAGTGAAGCCCCAGTACAGGGTTCCTCCTATAATTCACCCCTCCACTTT